This T cell receptor (beta chain) was obtained from a study of cytomegalovirus exposure and HLA in healthy donors. This clone has a handful of counts. A multiplex PCR was run with 60 Vbeta primers and 13 Jbeta primers. Profiled with immunoSEQ multiplex PCR; TCRdb holds only in-frame clones, not every one. The data hold 150,000 to 200,000 clones, with nearly 80% observed a single time. Trimming took off 4 bases at V and 4 bases at J, with 10 bases between the two ends. This CDR3 contains 13 residues. Germline CDR1 SEHNR, CDR2 FQNEAQ (reference sequence). This TCR derives from a woman aged 45 to 65 in good health and CMV-seropositive. The sample consisted of PBMCs. The chain recombines TRBV7-9 with TRBJ1-2; TRBD1 might be the D (5 bases). The CDR3 here is CASSSDRLYGYTF. CDR3 DNA: TGTGCCAGCAGCTCAGACAGACTCTATGGCTACACCTTC.